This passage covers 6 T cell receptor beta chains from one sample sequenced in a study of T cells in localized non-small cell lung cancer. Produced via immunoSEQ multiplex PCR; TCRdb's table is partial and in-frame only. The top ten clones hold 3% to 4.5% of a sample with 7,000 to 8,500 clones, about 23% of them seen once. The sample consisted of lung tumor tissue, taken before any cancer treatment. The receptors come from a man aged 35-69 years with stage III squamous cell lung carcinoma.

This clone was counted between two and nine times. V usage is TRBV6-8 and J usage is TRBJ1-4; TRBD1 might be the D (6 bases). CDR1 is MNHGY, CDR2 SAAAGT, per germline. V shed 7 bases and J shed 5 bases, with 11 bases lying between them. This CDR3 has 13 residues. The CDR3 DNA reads TGTGCCAGCAAAGGGACATTAAATGAAAAACTGTTTTTT. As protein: CASKGTLNEKLFF.

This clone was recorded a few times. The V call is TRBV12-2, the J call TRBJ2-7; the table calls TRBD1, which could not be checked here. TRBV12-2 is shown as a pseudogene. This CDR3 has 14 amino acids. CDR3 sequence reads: CASLTGQLSYEQYF. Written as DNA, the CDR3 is TGTGCCTCCCTCACGGGACAGCTCTCCTACGAGCAGTACTTC.

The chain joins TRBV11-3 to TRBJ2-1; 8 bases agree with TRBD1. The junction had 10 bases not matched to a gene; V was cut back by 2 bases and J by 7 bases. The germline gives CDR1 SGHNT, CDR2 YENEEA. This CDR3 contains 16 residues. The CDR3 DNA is TGTGCCAGCAGCTTAAGTGGCAGGGGGCTGGGGAATGAGCAGTTCTTC. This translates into CASSLSGRGLGNEQFF.

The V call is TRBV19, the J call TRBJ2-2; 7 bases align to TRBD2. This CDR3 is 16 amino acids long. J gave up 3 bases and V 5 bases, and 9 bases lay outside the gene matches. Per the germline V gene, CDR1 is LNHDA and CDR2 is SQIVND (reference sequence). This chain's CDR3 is CASSALRAGYTGELFF. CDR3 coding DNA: TGTGCCAGTAGTGCCCTACGAGCGGGGTACACCGGGGAGCTGTTTTTT.

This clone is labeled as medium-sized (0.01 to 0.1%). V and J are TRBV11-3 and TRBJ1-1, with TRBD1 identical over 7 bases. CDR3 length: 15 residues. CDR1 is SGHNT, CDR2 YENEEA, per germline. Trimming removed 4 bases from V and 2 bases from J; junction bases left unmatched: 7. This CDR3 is CASSSNGQVNTEAFF. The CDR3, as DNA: TGTGCCAGCAGCTCCAACGGACAGGTAAACACTGAAGCTTTCTTT.

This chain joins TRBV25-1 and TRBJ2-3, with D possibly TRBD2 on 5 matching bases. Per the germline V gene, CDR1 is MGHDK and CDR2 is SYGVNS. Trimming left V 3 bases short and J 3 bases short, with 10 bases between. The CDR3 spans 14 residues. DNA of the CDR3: TGTGCCAGCAGTGATGGAAGGGAGACAGATACGCAGTATTTT. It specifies CASSDGRETDTQYF.